The present T cell receptor beta chain was sequenced within a study of immune evolution from preneoplasia to lung adenocarcinoma. The CDR3 is 16 residues long. Germline V gene sequence: CDR1 GTSNPN, CDR2 SVGIG (reference sequence). The V and J ends lost 1 base and 2 bases, in that order; junction bases with no gene match: 7. Here immunoSEQ multiplex PCR was the method, and the copy in TCRdb shows in-frame clones only, minus some. Of about 7,500 clones listed, 79% are singletons. The TCR originated in a person in their 40s with lung adenocarcinoma. Sequencing used FFPE invasive lung adenocarcinoma tissue. The rearrangement joins TRBV30 to TRBJ1-5; 8 bases are shared with TRBD1. CDR3 residues: CAWSGRTGTGNQPQHF. The CDR3 DNA reads TGTGCCTGGAGTGGAAGGACAGGGACGGGCAATCAGCCCCAGCATTTT.